This section outlines one TCR beta chain sequence together with its context. The table came from immunoSEQ multiplex PCR; TCRdb's copy has only in-frame clones and leaves some out. The table lists approximately 70,000 clones, around 92% of them singletons. The CDR3 has 16 amino acids. Germline CDR1 SEHNR, CDR2 FQNEAQ (reference sequence). The trim removed 4 bases at V and 4 bases at J, leaving 9 bases unmatched. These data belong to a study of technical replicates of blood from a handful of donors. The V gene is TRBV7-9, the J gene TRBJ1-5; TRBD1 matches 8 bases. Sequencing was carried out using T cells isolated from PBMCs. The sequence derives from a human donor in good health. Some clones in this sample may be carry-over from other donors' samples. CDR3 amino acids: CASSSRGTGLNQPQHF. The CDR3 coding sequence is TGTGCCAGCAGCTCACGGGGGACAGGCCTAAATCAGCCCCAGCATTTT.